This TCR beta chain derives from a study of vaccination effects on CD4 cells after COVID-19. Turning to the study itself: Each culture well received over 1.5 million PBMC. These cells were then cultured in IMDM with about 9.1 IU/ml IL-2 and 10 ug/ml peptides.

The study's findings and limits: Clones of infection and vaccine origin contracted markedly late after vaccination. Healthy vaccinees' vaccine-induced clones included only 1 of 255 cross-reacting with common cold coronaviruses.

Sequenced by immunoSEQ multiplex PCR; TCRdb stores in-frame clones only, minus some. The table includes some 70,000 clones, 70% to 85% detected once. The ends were cut back, 3 bases at V and 3 bases at J, with 11 bases in the middle. This CDR3 has 14 residues. The germline V gene has CDR1 SNHLY and CDR2 FYNNEI. About this clone: Its antigen is not known.

Subsequent to roughly 9 days of culture, CD4+ T cells were isolated. BNT162b2 vaccine or mRNA-1273 vaccine was given to participants in two doses. People in the vaccine group had not been infected with SARS-CoV-2 before, and their nucleocapsid antibodies were negative. This clonotype was sampled from a human donor who received a COVID-19 vaccine. Sequenced here: CD4+ T cells from PBMCs cultured without peptide, sampled after COVID-19 vaccination. The chain links TRBV2 to TRBJ1-2; unclear D gene. CDR3 coding DNA: TGTGCCAGCAGTGAGGACGGCACCTACTATGGCTACACCTTC. It is translated as CASSEDGTYYGYTF.